The clone carrying this T cell receptor (beta chain) showed up just once. Antigen unknown. Healthy donors had no documented immune events, such as infections, while sampled. Profiling relied on immunoSEQ multiplex PCR, and the TCRdb table lists in-frame clones only, not all of them. The sample includes about 82,000 clones, 70% to 90% of them seen just once. The data were taken from a study of identifying expanded T cells in peripheral blood. Findings of the study overall: About 1.2 clones differed between technical replicates, versus approximately 17 and 20 over time. Two-week clone count variance significantly increased as total template count grew.

This CDR3 spans 13 amino acids. CDR1 and CDR2 from the germline V gene are MNHEY and SMNVEV (reference sequence). The ends lost 5 bases at V and 5 bases at J; junction bases unmatched: 5. The sequence was obtained from a person aged 18 to 75 in good health. What was sequenced was blood. The genes are TRBV27 and TRBJ1-1, with TRBD1 matching 7 bases. CDR3: CASSLQGWTEAFF. The CDR3 coding sequence is TGTGCCAGCAGTCTACAGGGGTGGACTGAAGCTTTCTTT.